This TCR beta chain was profiled in a study of cytomegalovirus exposure and HLA in healthy donors. The germline V gene has CDR1 LGHNT and CDR2 FRNRAP. V dropped 2 bases and J dropped 7 bases, with 8 bases sitting between them. The CDR3 totals 12 residues. The study ran its PCR with 60 Vbeta and 13 Jbeta primers. Some clones are missing from TCRdb's copy, which holds only in-frame ones; the method was immunoSEQ multiplex PCR. The sample holds approximately 75,000 clones, about 79% seen once. Whereas donors were nominally healthy upon sampling, unrecorded immune exposures were probable. This clone occurred once. The antigen remains undetermined. Study-level findings and limits: The study put 150 to 200 TCR beta chains on its list as cytomegalovirus-associated. One variant, a missense change in DCLRE1C, was linked in a later analysis to TCR beta V- and J-gene trimming. Previous analysis showed most TCR beta V segments were productive about 87% or about 30% of the time.

The chain has TRBV12-5 and TRBJ2-5; D is possibly TRBD1 (6 bases). The specimen sequenced was PBMCs. The source of this sequence is a man aged 65-85 years in good health and CMV-seropositive. The CDR3 loop reads CASGLQGGTQYF. The CDR3 nucleotides are TGTGCTAGTGGTTTGCAAGGGGGGACCCAGTACTTC.